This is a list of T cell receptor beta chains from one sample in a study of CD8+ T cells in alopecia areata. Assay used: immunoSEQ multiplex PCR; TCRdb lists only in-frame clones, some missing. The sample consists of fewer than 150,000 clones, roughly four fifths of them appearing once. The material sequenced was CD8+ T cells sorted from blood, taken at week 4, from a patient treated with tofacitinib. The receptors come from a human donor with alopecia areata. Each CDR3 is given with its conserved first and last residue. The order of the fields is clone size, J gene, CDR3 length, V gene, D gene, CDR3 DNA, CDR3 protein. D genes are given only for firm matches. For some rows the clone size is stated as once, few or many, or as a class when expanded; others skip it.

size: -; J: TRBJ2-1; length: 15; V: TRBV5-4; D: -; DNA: TGTGCCAGCAGCTTGGTTGTGATCGGGTCCAATGAGCAGTTCTTC; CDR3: CASSLVVIGSNEQFF
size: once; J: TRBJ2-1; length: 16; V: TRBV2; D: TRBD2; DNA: TGTGCCATTGGAGGGACTAGCGGGGGGACGTACAATGAGCAGTTCTTC; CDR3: CAIGGTSGGTYNEQFF
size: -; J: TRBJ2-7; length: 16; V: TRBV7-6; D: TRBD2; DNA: TGTGCCAGCAGCTTAACTAGCGGGGGTCCCACCTACGAGCAGTACTTC; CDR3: CASSLTSGGPTYEQYF
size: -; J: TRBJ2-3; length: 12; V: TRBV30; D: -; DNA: TGTGCCTGGAGTTGGATGAGGGGTACGCAGTATTTT; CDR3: CAWSWMRGTQYF
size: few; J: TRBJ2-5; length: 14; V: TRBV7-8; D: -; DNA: TGTGCCAGCAGCTATGGCCCAGCACGGGAGACCCAGTACTTC; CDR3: CASSYGPARETQYF
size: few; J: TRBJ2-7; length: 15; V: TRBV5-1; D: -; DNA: TGCGCCAGCAGCCACGGGGACAGCGGGTACTACGAGCAGTACTTC; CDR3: CASSHGDSGYYEQYF
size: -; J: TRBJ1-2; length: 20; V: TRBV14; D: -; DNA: TGTGCCAGCAGCCAAGATTTTGTGGGACGGCACGGGCCTCTAAACTATGGCTACACCTTC; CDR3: CASSQDFVGRHGPLNYGYTF
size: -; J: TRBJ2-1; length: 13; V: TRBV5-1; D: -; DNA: TGCGCCGGCGTTGGTCGCTCCTACAATGAGCAGTTCTTC; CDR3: CAGVGRSYNEQFF
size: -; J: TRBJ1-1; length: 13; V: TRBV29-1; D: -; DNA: TGCAGCGTCGAACGAGTTGGGGGCACTGAAGCTTTCTTT; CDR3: CSVERVGGTEAFF
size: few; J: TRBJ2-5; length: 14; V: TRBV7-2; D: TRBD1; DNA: TGTGCCAGCAGCCCCGGGACAGGGGTAGAGACCCAGTACTTC; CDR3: CASSPGTGVETQYF
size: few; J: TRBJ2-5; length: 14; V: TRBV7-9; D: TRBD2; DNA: TGTGCCAGCAGCCCGGGAGGGGTAGAAGAGACCCAGTACTTC; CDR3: CASSPGGVEETQYF
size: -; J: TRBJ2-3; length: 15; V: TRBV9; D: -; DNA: TGTGCCAGCAGCGTGGGGGTTCGAGGCACAGATACGCAGTATTTT; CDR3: CASSVGVRGTDTQYF
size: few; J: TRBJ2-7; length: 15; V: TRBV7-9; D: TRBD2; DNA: TGTGCCAGCAGCTCATTGACTAGCGGTCTCGGGGAGCAGTACTTC; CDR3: CASSSLTSGLGEQYF
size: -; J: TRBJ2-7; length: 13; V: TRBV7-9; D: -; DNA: TGTGCCAGCAGCTTAGAACCAAACTACGAGCAGTACTTC; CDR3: CASSLEPNYEQYF
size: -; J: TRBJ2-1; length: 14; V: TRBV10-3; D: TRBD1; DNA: TGTGCCATCAGTGAGCCGGGACAGGGAAATGAGCAGTTCTTC; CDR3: CAISEPGQGNEQFF
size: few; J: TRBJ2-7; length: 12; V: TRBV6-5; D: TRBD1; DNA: TGTGCCAGCAGCGAGACAGGGGCCGAGCAGTACTTC; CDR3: CASSETGAEQYF